The entry below describes one T cell receptor beta chain. A single count supports this clone. Its antigen is still unknown. Nothing much larger sits one base from this clone, and base qualities are not available. TCRbeta CDR3 regions were amplified from genomic DNA by means of the immunoSEQ Assay, a bias-controlled multiplex PCR. As for the original processing: The number of nucleated cells in each sample was estimated by amplification of reference gene primers within the assay. To quantify the absolute abundance of each unique TCRbeta CDR3 rearrangement, sequence reads were collapsed and filtered. For each sample, productive Simpson clonality was calculated by taking the square root of Simpson's diversity index across productive rearrangements. TCRdb provides this immuneACCESS table in a form limited to in-frame rearrangements. Some clones are lacking; in checked studies, under half of them reflect an unresolved V gene, and why the rest are absent is not known. Clonal size and the V and J genes are those of that table, whereas D and trimming came from the DNA. In this sample the table shows 200,000 to 250,000 clones, 80% to 90% of which occur a single time. The ten largest clones capture around 3.8% of the sample.

Participants in the prospective study were aged roughly 18 to 100 years, lived in 20 to 25 United States geographic areas, and enrolled through a virtual design. In the prospective study, participants were assigned to cohorts based on the clinical history participants reported in a screening survey and a study questionnaire. Exposed participants had been in contact with someone with a PCR-confirmed or clinician-diagnosed COVID-19 case within 2 weeks of study entry. Each participant in the prospective study had whole blood, serum and a nasopharyngeal or oropharyngeal swab collected by mobile phlebotomists. Additional blood draws and questionnaires over a 2-month period could optionally be provided by prospective study participants. Blood samples from the prospective study were shipped frozen or at room temperature prior to DNA extraction. CDR1 MNHEY and CDR2 SMNVEV were looked up in the germline V gene (reference sequence). The CDR3 has 12 amino acids, counting the end cysteine and phenylalanine. Just the 36-base CDR3 DNA is kept, in frame starting at base 1. The junction carries 10 bases between V and J, which are trimmed by 9 bases and 1 base respectively.

This record comes from a study of blood T cell repertoires in COVID-19 (dated by TCRdb to 2020 to 2022). About the full investigation: The collaborator samples originated in the United States, Italy and Spain and spanned the acute and convalescent phases of COVID-19. The prospective study material was composed of cDNA or gDNA derived from T cells, B-cell-depleted T cells, or PBMCs. Deeply sampled blood TCRbeta repertoires from subjects exposed to, actively infected with, or recovered from COVID-19 were included in the dataset. The repertoires were released in a freely available public database intended as a resource for research on the immune response to SARS-CoV-2. Samples came from the ongoing ImmuneRACE study (first 160 participants) plus 1,254 subjects from 6 global collaborators. The sample metadata nearly always contained a de-identified subject ID, COVID-19 status, age in years and sex. HLA class I and class II types, where available, came from metadata supplied by the sample provider rather than from assay-based typing.

Overall results and qualifications from the work: Clinical and demographic metadata were provided uncurated, with the amount varying by source and participant.

The sequence came from a young woman who had been exposed to COVID-19. The V gene is TRBV27 and the J gene is TRBJ2-7; TRBD1 might be the D gene, on 6 matching bases. Sequenced sample: PBMCs or T cells enriched from blood (not recorded which). The nucleotide sequence reads as follows: TGTGCCAGTACAGGGCCGTCCTACGAGCAGTACTTC. It codes for CASTGPSYEQYF.